This T cell receptor (beta chain) comes out of a study of T cells in Graves' hyperthyroidism and ophthalmopathy. This clonotype turned up a few times. The target antigen is unknown. It was RNA transcripts that yielded the amplified TCR beta CDR3 regions. Using the HTBI primer set, a first-round RT-PCR was run on the TCR CDR3. MiXCR was run by TCRdb on the multiplex PCR reads, yielding one entry per CDR3 protein. The sample lists about 290,000 distinct CDR3 sequences, about 14% occurring once. Whole-study results and caveats: The model predicted ophthalmopathy a median roughly six months before onset. Most clonotypes expanded in thyroid above 0.001 were likewise present in blood.

V was pared by 8 bases and J by 4 bases, with 12 bases between. Per the germline V gene, CDR1 is LGHNA and CDR2 is YSLEER. The CDR3 totals 13 residues. The genes are TRBV4-3 and TRBJ2-1, with D unclear. The material sequenced was blood. This clonotype was sampled from a woman aged 30 to 39 with Graves' hyperthyroidism that later progressed to Graves' ophthalmopathy. This CDR3 is CASALTGYNEQFF. The DNA for the CDR3 is TGCGCCAGCGCCCTGACTGGGTACAATGAGCAGTTCTTC.